This T cell receptor beta chain derives from a study of T cell repertoires in cytomegalovirus infection (dated by TCRdb to between 2018 and 2020). General notes on the study: The HLA type of each donor mattered for the analysis, because public TCR beta signatures pointed to carriage of CMV infection along with the matching HLA type.

About this clonotype itself: It lacks a known antigen. Qualities for individual bases were not recorded, and no much larger clone is one base off.

Overall study outcomes, separate from this receptor: Cumulative frequency of public TCR beta family members discriminated carriers of CMV infection plus the relevant HLA type in this cohort and an independent approximately 370-donor cohort. The ex vivo response was dominated by HLA-C-restricted CMV-specific TCR beta clonotypes, and the single most frequent clonotype in two of eight donors was supplied by these HLA-C-restricted clonotypes.

Sequenced using an Illumina HiSeq 1500. Through fastp at Q25 and MiXCR, TCRdb rebuilt clones from the public reads, retaining in-frame beta chains. Identical CDR3 proteins give one entry, which carries the most common genes and DNA. The sample records 160,000 or so distinct CDR3 sequences, roughly a quarter of which are singletons. The ten largest clones represent approximately 11% of the sample. The receptor's source is a human donor in good health (CMV status not recorded). Some clones in this sample may be carry-over from other donors' samples. Material: PBMCs.

Here is the DNA: TGTGCCAGCAGCCCCGGGACCCGAGAGACCCAGTACTTC. The resulting protein is CASSPGTRETQYF. The rearranged chain carries TRBV12-3 or TRBV12-4 and TRBJ2-5; the D element might be TRBD1 or TRBD2, as each aligns at 5 bases. Including cysteine and phenylalanine, the CDR3 has 13 amino acids. Just CDR3 DNA is preserved here, 39 bases in frame from base 1. The junction shows trimming of 6 bases on V and 4 bases on J, plus 12 bases between the germline ends.